One sample yielded the 32 T cell receptor beta chains listed below, sequenced in a study of beta chain features in type 1 diabetes. Points from the study as a whole: Researchers report that Type 1 diabetes patients had moderately but significantly shorter TCRB CDR3s across all four CD4+ subsets.

The whole isolated RNA underwent reverse transcription, so sequencing captured expressed TCRB transcripts. TCRdb's table, derived via immunoSEQ multiplex PCR, lists solely in-frame clones and lacks some. Of 300,000 to 350,000 clones listed, approximately 9.9% are singletons. Their antigen targets remain unknown. Sequenced: central memory CD4+ T cells from blood. Source of these receptors: a man aged 25 to 40 with type 1 diabetes.

V usage is TRBV7-9 and J usage is TRBJ2-3; TRBD2 aligns across 10 bases. From germline, CDR1 is SEHNR and CDR2 FQNEAQ (reference sequence). There are 15 residues in the CDR3. V lost 3 bases, J lost 5 bases, and 5 bases stayed unmatched. CDR3 protein: CASSFSGGAGDTQYF. DNA of the CDR3: TGTGCCAGCAGCTTCAGCGGGGGGGCCGGAGATACGCAGTATTTT.

The CDR3 DNA reads TGTGCCTGGATCGTCAGGGGGCAGGGTTCACCCCTCCACTTT. Encoded protein: CAWIVRGQGSPLHF. This rearrangement joins TRBV30 to TRBJ1-6, with 8 bases fitting TRBD1. Germline lookup yields CDR1 GTSNPN and CDR2 SVGIG (reference sequence). The ends lost 4 bases at V and 9 bases at J; junction bases unmatched: 8. This CDR3 region has 14 residues.

This chain links TRBV5-4 with TRBJ1-1; no definite D call. V lost 3 bases, J lost 4 bases, and 10 bases lay in between. The CDR3 is 13 amino acids. Germline loops: CDR1 SGHNT, CDR2 YYREEE (reference sequence). The CDR3 protein is CASSSPVGTEAFF. The CDR3 coding sequence is TGTGCCAGCAGCTCCCCTGTCGGCACTGAAGCTTTCTTT.

This clone appeared a few times. J is TRBJ2-4 and V is TRBV19, with a possible D match to TRBD1 (5 bases). The CDR3 covers 14 residues. V dropped 6 bases and J dropped 0 bases, with 9 bases sitting between them. The germline gives CDR1 LNHDA, CDR2 SQIVND (reference sequence). CDR3 sequence reads: CASSNRIAKNIQYF. CDR3 sequence (DNA): TGTGCCAGTAGCAACAGGATAGCCAAAAACATTCAGTACTTC.

This clone was seen more than once but under ten times. The V gene is TRBV11-2, the J gene TRBJ2-2; D not resolved. The CDR3 length is 11 residues. V shed 5 bases and J shed 8 bases, with 6 bases lying between them. CDR1 is SGHAT and CDR2 is FQNNGV in the germline V gene. The CDR3 is CASSRAGELFF. CDR3 DNA: TGTGCCAGCAGCCGAGCGGGGGAGCTGTTTTTT.

This clone was seen a few times. V and J are TRBV19 and TRBJ1-1; 8 nucleotides align to TRBD1. This CDR3 region has 18 residues. The junction had 14 bases not matched to a gene; V was cut back by 5 bases and J by 0 bases. Germline V gives CDR1 LNHDA, CDR2 SQIVND (reference sequence). Written as DNA, the CDR3 is TGTGCCAGTAGTTCCAGGGGGCGCGTAGGGTCATTGAACACTGAAGCTTTCTTT. Protein sequence: CASSSRGRVGSLNTEAFF.

This clone showed up many times. This chain links TRBV2 with TRBJ2-1; D is tentatively TRBD1 or TRBD2 (5 bases each). The CDR3 has 14 residues. Germline CDR1 is SNHLY and CDR2 is FYNNEI. Trimming removed 4 bases at V and 4 bases at J, with 11 bases between. In DNA, the CDR3 is TGTGCCAGCAGTGGGGACGCCGGATACAATGAGCAGTTCTTC. It is translated as CASSGDAGYNEQFF.

The chain joins TRBV18 to TRBJ2-6, with 10 positions matching TRBD1. Germline V gene lookup returns CDR1 KGHSH and CDR2 LQKENI. J was trimmed by 1 base and V by 1 base; bases with no gene match: 1. The CDR3 consists of 17 residues. The CDR3 is CASSPQGQGSGANVLTF. For the CDR3, the DNA is TGTGCCAGCTCACCACAGGGACAGGGGTCTGGGGCCAACGTCCTGACTTTC.

This clone was recorded a few times. The J gene is TRBJ2-2, the V gene TRBV5-1; 7 positions match TRBD1. Per germline, CDR1 SGHRS and CDR2 YFSETQ. Trimming at V came to 4 bases and at J to 4 bases, leaving 10 bases not matched to a gene. The CDR3 length is 16 residues. Here the CDR3 reads CASSPPWTGATGELFF. CDR3 nucleotides: TGCGCCAGCAGCCCACCATGGACAGGAGCCACCGGGGAGCTGTTTTTT.

The chain links TRBV28 to TRBJ1-2; tentatively, D is TRBD1 (5 bases). V was shortened by 2 bases and J by 2 bases, with 6 bases between the two germline ends. CDR3 length: 13 residues. Germline-derived CDR1 and CDR2 are MDHEN and SYDVKM. The CDR3 reads CASSLQGNYGYTF. The CDR3 bases are TGTGCCAGCAGTTTACAGGGAAACTATGGCTACACCTTC.

The table lists this clone with a few counts. CDR3 DNA: TGTGCCTGGAGTGTACGTGGAGGGGGGGCCTACGAGCAGTACTTC. Amino acids: CAWSVRGGGAYEQYF. This chain uses TRBV30 with TRBJ2-7; D is possibly TRBD2 (7 bases). CDR3 length: 15 amino acids. Germline values: CDR1 GTSNPN, CDR2 SVGIG (reference sequence). V was clipped by 0 bases and J by 2 bases, with 14 bases between them.

This clone was detected only a few times. The chain uses TRBV4-3 and TRBJ1-3, with D possibly matching TRBD1 (5 bases). The CDR3 has 17 amino acids. Germline V CDR1 and CDR2: LGHNA, YSLEER. V was cut by 0 bases and J by 0 bases, with 12 bases left in between. CDR3 DNA sequence: TGCGCCAGCAGCCAAGATCTCCAGGGCCACTCTGGAAACACCATATATTTT. Translated, it gives CASSQDLQGHSGNTIYF.

For the CDR3, the DNA is TGCGCCAGCAGCTCTCGCGGGGGGAATGGGGAGACCCAGTACTTC. Translation gives CASSSRGGNGETQYF. The chain recombines TRBV5-1 with TRBJ2-5, with 8 positions matching TRBD2. The germline CDR1 and CDR2 sequences are SGHRS and YFSETQ. V lost 3 bases and J lost 5; bases outside the gene matches: 9. The CDR3 is 15 residues long.

This clone was picked up a small number of times. The rearrangement links TRBV11-2 to TRBJ2-3, with D possibly being TRBD1 or TRBD2 (7 bases each). Trimming cost V 5 bases and J 1 base, with 13 bases left between them. CDR3 length: 15 residues. Germline V lookup: CDR1 SGHAT, CDR2 FQNNGV. This chain's CDR3 is CASSPGGGGTDTQYF. In DNA, the CDR3 is TGTGCCAGCAGCCCAGGGGGAGGGGGCACAGATACGCAGTATTTT.

This clone occurred many times. The chain employs TRBV7-2 and TRBJ1-2; 7 bases agree with TRBD1. Germline V gene sequence: CDR1 SGHTA, CDR2 FQGNSA. This CDR3 is built from 14 residues. After removal of 0 bases from V and 6 bases from J, the junction contained 4 bases not matched to a gene. This chain's CDR3 is CASSLAGGADGYTF. The DNA of the CDR3 is TGTGCCAGCAGCTTAGCAGGGGGCGCCGATGGCTACACCTTC.

This clone has only a few counts. The V and J genes are TRBV18 and TRBJ2-3, with 8 nucleotides matching TRBD1. The length of the CDR3 is 16 residues. Trimming removed 0 bases from V and 1 base from J; junction bases left unmatched: 3. Germline V lookup: CDR1 KGHSH, CDR2 LQKENI. Here the CDR3 DNA reads TGTGCCAGCTCACCACCCCAGGGACAGGGCACAGATACGCAGTATTTT. Residues: CASSPPQGQGTDTQYF.

The V gene is TRBV15, the J gene TRBJ1-5; D is ambiguous. Between the trimmed V and J ends, which lost 1 base and 5 bases, there was a span of 9 bases. CDR1 and CDR2 (germline): LNHNV, YYDKDF (reference sequence). The CDR3 covers 14 residues. This CDR3 is CATSRGAAHQPQHF. In DNA, the CDR3 is TGTGCCACCAGCAGAGGGGCTGCCCATCAGCCCCAGCATTTT.

The genes are TRBV7-2 and TRBJ1-5; the D is unclear. Germline V gene data show CDR1 as SGHTA and CDR2 as FQGNSA. This CDR3 has 16 residues. Trimming cost V 5 bases and J 1 base, with 15 bases left between them. CDR3 loop: CASSKKGSASNQPQHF. Written as DNA, the CDR3 is TGTGCCAGCAGCAAGAAAGGGAGCGCAAGCAATCAGCCCCAGCATTTT. Full variable domain (rest looked up from reference TRBV7-2 and TRBJ1-5): GAGVSQSPSNKVTEKGKDVELRCDPISGHTALYWYRQSLGQGLEFLIYFQGNSAPDKSGLPSDRFSAERTGGSVSTLTIQRTQQEDSAVYLCASSKKGSASNQPQHFGDGTRLSIL.

This clone came up once. The chain joins TRBV20-1 to TRBJ1-1, with D uncertain. This CDR3 is 11 amino acids long. Germline assignment: CDR1 DFQATT and CDR2 SNEGSKA (reference sequence). Trimming took 3 bases from V and 6 from J, leaving 8 bases between them. Here the CDR3 reads CSASAQAEAFF. CDR3 nucleotide sequence: TGCAGTGCTAGCGCGCAGGCTGAAGCTTTCTTT.

This clone turned up a few times. V and J are TRBV18 and TRBJ1-5; unclear D gene. Per the germline V gene, CDR1 is KGHSH and CDR2 is LQKENI. This CDR3 is 12 amino acids long. V lost 3 bases, J lost 12 bases, and 12 bases lay in between. The CDR3 DNA follows: TGTGCCAGCTCACCTCCTTCCGGACTCCAGCATTTT. It yields the protein CASSPPSGLQHF.

This clone appeared a few times. This chain connects TRBV7-2 to TRBJ2-1, with 11 positions matching TRBD2. The junction had 9 bases not matched to a gene; V was cut back by 5 bases and J by 0 bases. Germline V CDR1 and CDR2: SGHTA, FQGNSA. The CDR3 extends over 18 amino acids. CDR3 loop: CASSPASGGLSSYNEQFF. Here the CDR3 DNA reads TGTGCCAGCAGCCCCGCTAGCGGGGGGCTAAGCTCCTACAATGAGCAGTTCTTC.

This clone was observed at least ten times. The rearrangement joins TRBV4-3 to TRBJ2-4; the match to TRBD1 covers 7 bases. Germline assignment: CDR1 LGHNA and CDR2 YSLEER. Trimming cost V 3 bases and J 6 bases; bases outside gene matches: 11. CDR3 length equals 16 residues. The CDR3 DNA follows: TGCGCCAGCAGCCACGCGCGACAGGGAAGGGGAAACATTCAGTACTTC. As protein: CASSHARQGRGNIQYF.

The chain uses TRBV28 and TRBJ2-7; D call uncertain. Trimming cost V 3 bases and J 1 base, with 13 bases left between them. The CDR3 contains 15 residues. Looked up from germline, CDR1 is MDHEN and CDR2 is SYDVKM. CDR3 region: CASSFDPRVSYEQYF. The CDR3 nucleotides read TGTGCCAGCAGTTTCGACCCCCGGGTTTCCTACGAGCAGTACTTC. Full variable domain (remainder filled in from reference TRBV28 and TRBJ2-7): DVKVTQSSRYLVKRTGEKVFLECVQDMDHENMFWYRQDPGLGLRLIYFSYDVKMKEKGDIPEGYSVSREKKERFSLILESASTNQTSMYLCASSFDPRVSYEQYFGPGTRLTVT.

There are a few counts of this clone. This chain uses TRBV5-6 with TRBJ1-2; no reliable D call. Germline-derived CDR1 and CDR2 are SGHDT and YYEEEE. Trimming pared 4 bases from V and 8 bases from J, leaving 15 bases between. The CDR3 contains 13 residues. This chain's CDR3 is CASSRTFSGGYTF. CDR3 DNA: TGTGCCAGCAGCCGGACCTTTTCGGGGGGCTACACCTTC.

V is TRBV19 and J is TRBJ1-2, with 10 positions matching TRBD1. Germline CDR1 reads LNHDA; CDR2 reads SQIVND (reference sequence). The junction had 11 bases not matched to a gene; V was cut back by 4 bases and J by 6 bases. The CDR3 totals 16 residues. The CDR3 DNA reads as TGTGCCAGTAGTAAGGACAGGGGGACAACGGCGGATGGCTACACCTTC. Amino acid sequence: CASSKDRGTTADGYTF.

J is TRBJ2-7 and V is TRBV5-1; D is possibly TRBD1 or TRBD2 (5 bases each). CDR3 length: 15 amino acids. Trimming left V 4 bases short and J 1 base short, with 15 bases between. In germline, CDR1 is SGHRS, CDR2 YFSETQ. The CDR3 here is CASSLQGTISYEQYF. The CDR3, as DNA: TGCGCCAGCAGCCTACAAGGGACGATTTCCTACGAGCAGTACTTC.

This chain connects TRBV6-5 to TRBJ2-7; maybe TRBD1 (6 bases). With 8 bases removed from V and 7 bases from J, the gap between germline ends came to 18 bases. Germline CDR1 MNHEY, CDR2 SVGAGI. The CDR3 is 13 amino acids. CDR3 sequence reads: CASRRTGLDEQYF. The DNA for the CDR3 is TGTGCCAGCCGGAGAACAGGGTTGGATGAGCAGTACTTC.

The rearrangement joins TRBV19 to TRBJ2-7; 10 bases agree with TRBD2. The ends lost 8 bases at V and 4 bases at J; junction bases unmatched: 5. This CDR3 spans 13 amino acids. The germline CDR1 and CDR2 sequences are LNHDA and SQIVND (reference sequence). The CDR3: CASLPSGGYEQYF. Here the CDR3 DNA reads TGTGCCAGTCTACCTAGCGGGGGTTACGAGCAGTACTTC. Based on the CDR3 plus reference TRBV19 and TRBJ2-7, the full variable domain is DGGITQSPKYLFRKEGQNVTLSCEQNLNHDAMYWYRQDPGQGLRLIYYSQIVNDFQKGDIAEGYSVSREKKESFPLTVTSAQKNPTAFYLCASLPSGGYEQYFGPGTRLTVT.

The V gene is TRBV6-5, the J gene TRBJ1-1; 7 bases are shared with TRBD1. CDR3 length equals 15 residues. Germline assignment: CDR1 MNHEY and CDR2 SVGAGI. V lost 4 bases, J lost 1 base, and 6 bases stayed unmatched. The DNA of the CDR3 is TGTGCCAGCAGTTCACCGGGACAGACGAACACTGAAGCTTTCTTT. It is translated as CASSSPGQTNTEAFF.

A note on this clone: The same CDR3 also results from other DNA sequences found in this sample. V usage is TRBV6-5 and J usage is TRBJ2-7; TRBD1 matches at 7 bases. The CDR3 totals 14 residues. Germline V gives CDR1 MNHEY, CDR2 SVGAGI. Germline trimming cut 5 bases from V and 2 bases from J; bases unmatched to any gene: 6. CDR3 nucleotides: TGTGCCAGCAGTGGCCGGGACAGACCCTACGAGCAGTACTTC. Encoded protein: CASSGRDRPYEQYF.

This clone was counted a few times. This chain uses TRBV9 with TRBJ1-2; TRBD1 matches 8 bases. CDR1 and CDR2 (germline): SGDLS, YYNGEE. V shed 3 bases, J shed 4 bases, and the junction held 8 bases outside the gene matches. The CDR3 is 15 residues long. In DNA, the CDR3 is TGTGCCAGCAGCGCGATAGGACAGGGAAGCTATGGCTACACCTTC. This codes for CASSAIGQGSYGYTF.

This clone was counted only a few times. This chain links TRBV7-2 with TRBJ2-7; a possible D gene is TRBD1 (5 bases). The CDR3 covers 15 residues. V lost 3 bases and J 0 bases, leaving 12 bases between the germline ends. CDR1 SGHTA and CDR2 FQGNSA come from the germline V gene. The CDR3 sequence is CASSFDRGYSYEQYF. CDR3 in DNA: TGTGCCAGCAGCTTTGACAGAGGATACTCCTACGAGCAGTACTTC.